Listed here are 7 T cell receptor beta chains from one sample, sequenced in a study of blood T cell repertoires in COVID-19. This table comes from immunoSEQ multiplex PCR, and its TCRdb copy is limited to in-frame clones, with some not included. Of about 200,000 clones in the sample, approximately 87% were seen once. Sequenced input: peripheral blood. The origin of the receptors is a woman aged 70 to 79 with acute or convalescent COVID-19.

The V call is TRBV4-1, the J call TRBJ1-6; the D is unclear. Per germline, CDR1 MGHRA and CDR2 YSYEKL. The CDR3 is 17 amino acids. Trimming shortened V by 0 bases and J by 4 bases, and 13 bases separated the two germline ends. CDR3 residues: CASSQEIPENYNSPLHF. The CDR3 nucleotides read TGCGCCAGCAGCCAAGAGATACCAGAAAATTATAATTCACCCCTCCACTTT.

This clone was detected only once. This chain's CDR3 is CASSLAFGQGAEGYTF. The CDR3 nucleotides read TGTGCCAGCAGCTTGGCCTTTGGACAGGGGGCTGAAGGCTACACCTTC. The V call is TRBV7-6, the J call TRBJ1-2; 11 bases align to TRBD1. CDR1 is SGHVS, CDR2 FNYEAQ, per germline. The CDR3 runs to 16 residues. The junction had 11 bases not matched to a gene; V was cut back by 3 bases and J by 8 bases.

V and J are TRBV6-6 and TRBJ1-2, with 7 bases matching TRBD1. The germline CDR1 and CDR2 sequences are MNHNY and SVGAGI (reference sequence). Trimming cost V 4 bases and J 2 bases; bases outside gene matches: 7. This CDR3 has 15 amino acids. The CDR3 here is CASSSTGALNYGYTF. The CDR3, as DNA: TGTGCCAGCAGTTCTACAGGGGCTCTGAACTATGGCTACACCTTC.

With respect to this clone: No conserved phenylalanine or tryptophan is present at the end of the CDR3, so a read error is the likely explanation. The DNA is omitted, as the CDR3 cannot be located on it reliably, and the CDR3 follows TCRdb's listing. This chain connects TRBV12-5 to TRBJ2-6; the table gives TRBD1 as D, unverified against the DNA. Germline assignment: CDR1 LGHNT and CDR2 FRNRAP. The CDR3 spans 12 residues, counting both ends. CDR3 sequence reads: CASGLSPGQVSS.

The chain is built from TRBV18 and TRBJ1-2; 7 bases align to TRBD1. The CDR3 runs to 14 residues. CDR1 is KGHSH, CDR2 LQKENI, per germline. After removal of 1 base from V and 5 bases from J, the junction contained 4 bases not matched to a gene. The CDR3 spells CASSPQGTAYGYTF. The CDR3 DNA is TGTGCCAGCTCACCACAGGGGACAGCTTATGGCTACACCTTC.

This clone has a handful of counts. The chain joins TRBV7-8 to TRBJ2-7; D is possibly TRBD1 (6 bases). Trimming pared 1 base from V and 6 bases from J, leaving 13 bases between. This CDR3 has 14 amino acids. CDR1 is SGHVS, CDR2 FQNEAQ, per germline. The CDR3 protein is CASSLEGDRVEQYF. CDR3 nucleotide sequence: TGTGCCAGCAGCTTAGAGGGGGATCGGGTCGAGCAGTACTTC.

V and J are TRBV3-1 (or the pseudogene TRBV3-2) and TRBJ2-7; tentatively, D is TRBD2 (6 bases). V lost 4 bases and J lost 2, with 15 bases in between. Germline V lookup: CDR1 LGHDT, CDR2 YNNKEL (reference sequence). The CDR3 has 15 residues. CDR3 sequence: CASSLLGGPTYEQYF. The CDR3 DNA follows: TGTGCCAGCAGCCTTTTGGGGGGACCGACCTACGAGCAGTACTTC.